The 30 T cell receptor beta chains in this list originate from one sample, sequenced in a study of T cell therapy after organ transplantation. Antigens of these TCRs are unknown. Measured with immunoSEQ multiplex PCR; TCRdb has only the in-frame clones, and not every one. The data show some 2,000 clones, around 70% seen once. The source was CD8+ T cells from blood, collected before autologous CMV-specific T cell therapy. These receptors were taken from a human patient who had received a solid organ transplant and had CMV disease.

This clone is deemed medium-sized. The chain couples TRBV27 to TRBJ2-7, with a weak D call TRBD2 (7 bases). Per the germline V gene, CDR1 is MNHEY and CDR2 is SMNVEV (reference sequence). Trimming removed 7 bases at V and 3 bases at J, with 13 bases between. The CDR3 has 13 residues. The CDR3 protein is CASMGGASYEQYF. In DNA, the CDR3 is TGTGCCAGCATGGGGGGGGCTAGCTACGAGCAGTACTTC.

J is TRBJ2-3 and V is TRBV28; 9 bases fit TRBD2. The V segment lost 6 bases and the J segment 2 bases; nucleotides outside the gene matches: 9. The germline V gene has CDR1 MDHEN and CDR2 SYDVKM. The CDR3 has 16 residues. The CDR3 DNA reads TGTGCCAGCAGCCCTCCTCTAGCGGGATACACAGATACGCAGTATTTT. Residues: CASSPPLAGYTDTQYF.

The V gene is TRBV29-1, the J gene TRBJ2-7; 9 bases match TRBD2. The CDR3 loop spans 14 amino acids. Looked up from germline, CDR1 is SQVTM and CDR2 is ANQGSEA. V was pared by 4 bases and J by 3 bases, with 7 bases of the junction left unmatched. The CDR3 region has the DNA TGCAGCGTTGCAGCGGGAGGAAGGTTCTACGAGCAGTACTTC. This encodes CSVAAGGRFYEQYF.

This chain uses TRBV23-1 with TRBJ2-7; D call uncertain. TRBV23-1 is identified as an open reading frame with a role that is uncertain. The CDR3 is made up of 15 amino acids. V was clipped by 6 bases and J by 7 bases, with 22 bases between them. The CDR3 is CASSQDYTNRDEQYF. The CDR3 nucleotides are TGCGCCAGCAGCCAAGATTACACAAACCGAGATGAGCAGTACTTC.

The chain employs TRBV6-5 and TRBJ2-1; 7 nucleotides match TRBD2. J lost 7 bases, V lost 5 bases, and 11 bases had no gene match. The CDR3 length is 15 residues. CDR1 and CDR2 (germline): MNHEY, SVGAGI. The CDR3 spells CASSLWAGVGNEQFF. CDR3 bases: TGTGCCAGCAGTCTTTGGGCGGGAGTGGGGAATGAGCAGTTCTTC.

This sequence joins TRBV9 and TRBJ2-1; D perhaps matches TRBD2 (6 bases). CDR3 length: 13 residues. CDR1 is SGDLS, CDR2 YYNGEE, per germline. V lost 4 bases and J lost 7, with 12 bases in between. The CDR3 loop reads CASSHLRGNEQFF. DNA of the CDR3: TGTGCCAGCAGCCACCTACGGGGGAATGAGCAGTTCTTC.

This chain links TRBV5-1 with TRBJ2-1, with 8 positions matching TRBD1. CDR3 length: 15 residues. Germline V gene sequence: CDR1 SGHRS, CDR2 YFSETQ. The V and J ends lost 2 bases and 2 bases, in that order; junction bases with no gene match: 3. The CDR3: CASSFSGGAYNEQFF. In DNA form, the CDR3 reads TGCGCCAGCAGCTTCTCAGGGGGCGCCTACAATGAGCAGTTCTTC.

V is TRBV28 and J is TRBJ2-5, with D possibly being TRBD1 or TRBD2 (5 bases each). This CDR3 has 17 residues. The ends were cut back, 5 bases at V and 5 bases at J, with 24 bases in the middle. In germline, CDR1 is MDHEN, CDR2 SYDVKM. This CDR3 reads CASSTSLRGRWGETQYF. Written as DNA, the CDR3 is TGTGCCAGCAGTACCTCCCTACGGGGCCGGTGGGGTGAGACCCAGTACTTC.

This rearrangement joins TRBV28 to TRBJ2-7; D is possibly TRBD1 or TRBD2 (5 bases each). The CDR3 runs to 16 residues. V dropped 5 bases and J dropped 7 bases, with 24 bases sitting between them. Germline lookup yields CDR1 MDHEN and CDR2 SYDVKM. The CDR3 protein is CASSQSSGREHREQYF. Here the CDR3 DNA reads TGTGCCAGCAGTCAAAGCTCGGGACGGGAACACCGGGAGCAGTACTTC.

V is TRBV7-9 and J is TRBJ2-7; D is uncertain. This CDR3 is built from 15 residues. V lost 2 bases and J lost 2, with 13 bases in between. Looked up from germline, CDR1 is SEHNR and CDR2 is FQNEAQ (reference sequence). The CDR3 loop reads CASSLNMAGPYEQYF. The DNA of the CDR3 is TGTGCCAGCAGCTTAAATATGGCAGGACCCTACGAGCAGTACTTC.

This clone was observed a single time. The chain joins TRBV7-9 to TRBJ1-4; D is unresolved. Germline V gives CDR1 SEHNR, CDR2 FQNEAQ (reference sequence). The length of the CDR3 is 13 residues. V gave up 6 bases and J gave up 2 bases, with 7 bases separating them. The CDR3 region is CASRGVTNEKLFF. CDR3 in DNA: TGTGCCAGCAGGGGCGTCACTAATGAAAAACTGTTTTTT.

This clone ranks as medium-sized (0.01 to 0.1%). The rearrangement links TRBV11-2 to TRBJ2-1; D gene unclear. The germline gives CDR1 SGHAT, CDR2 FQNNGV. The CDR3 is made up of 14 amino acids. The germline V and J ends were trimmed by 2 bases and 7 bases, with 12 bases remaining between them. The CDR3 DNA reads TGTGCCAGCAGCTTATCCTCTGCCATGAATGAGCAGTTCTTC. As protein: CASSLSSAMNEQFF.

The J gene is TRBJ2-7, the V gene TRBV4-1; D not resolved. The V and J ends lost 4 bases and 0 bases respectively, with 16 bases between them. The CDR3 covers 16 residues. Germline CDR1 MGHRA, CDR2 YSYEKL. The CDR3 spells CASSLTTVDNSYEQYF. The CDR3 nucleotides read TGCGCCAGCAGCCTTACCACGGTCGACAACTCCTACGAGCAGTACTTC.

This clone was observed once. The chain recombines TRBV27 with TRBJ1-1; 8 bases are a match to TRBD1. From germline, CDR1 is MNHEY and CDR2 SMNVEV (reference sequence). The CDR3 is 14 amino acids. Trimming removed 7 bases from V and 6 bases from J; junction bases left unmatched: 10. The CDR3 spells CASKHSTGGAEAFF. In nucleotides, the CDR3 is TGTGCCAGCAAACATTCTACAGGGGGAGCTGAAGCTTTCTTT.

The V and J genes are TRBV7-9 and TRBJ2-3, with D uncertain. V lost 5 bases and J lost 4, with 10 bases in between. Germline assignment: CDR1 SEHNR and CDR2 FQNEAQ (reference sequence). This CDR3 comprises 13 residues. The CDR3, as DNA: TGTGCCAGCAGCGCAAAAGAGTCAGATACGCAGTATTTT. As protein: CASSAKESDTQYF.

This chain connects TRBV4-3 to TRBJ2-7, with TRBD1 identical over 9 bases. V shed 4 bases and J 6 bases; nucleotides not matched to a gene: 7. The CDR3 consists of 14 residues. Germline V gene data show CDR1 as LGHNA and CDR2 as YSLEER. CDR3 in amino acids: CASSRRDRVSEQYF. CDR3 bases: TGCGCCAGCAGCCGTCGGGACAGGGTTTCCGAGCAGTACTTC.

The chain is built from TRBV4-3 and TRBJ2-3; TRBD1 aligns across 8 bases. CDR1 is LGHNA and CDR2 is YSLEER in the germline V gene. The CDR3 extends over 15 amino acids. V trimming: 1 base; J trimming: 2 bases; junction bases outside the gene matches: 2. The CDR3 reads CASSQGTGHTDTQYF. The DNA of the CDR3 is TGCGCCAGCAGCCAAGGGACAGGGCACACAGATACGCAGTATTTT.

The rearrangement links TRBV4-3 to TRBJ2-5; no definite D call. The ends were cut back, 0 bases at V and 3 bases at J, with 17 bases in the middle. The CDR3 is 17 residues long. Germline loops: CDR1 LGHNA, CDR2 YSLEER. CDR3 amino acids: CASSQDRVGGFEETQYF. CDR3 sequence (DNA): TGCGCCAGCAGCCAAGATCGAGTTGGCGGATTCGAAGAGACCCAGTACTTC.

The chain carries TRBV6-5 and TRBJ1-1; D is possibly TRBD1 (6 bases). The CDR3 sequence is 13 residues long. V was trimmed by 2 bases and J by 8 bases, leaving 12 bases between them. CDR1 and CDR2 (germline): MNHEY, SVGAGI. The CDR3 reads CASSYTDRGEAFF. The CDR3 DNA reads TGTGCCAGCAGTTACACCGATAGGGGGGAAGCTTTCTTT.

This clone was seen only a few times. The rearrangement uses TRBV19 and TRBJ1-1; 7 nucleotides match TRBD1. V was clipped by 7 bases and J by 8 bases; unmatched bases: 13. Germline lookup yields CDR1 LNHDA and CDR2 SQIVND (reference sequence). The CDR3 spans 14 residues. CDR3 nucleotide sequence: TGTGCCAGTACTCACCCAGGGGGAGGGGCGGAAGCTTTCTTT. It codes for CASTHPGGGAEAFF.

V usage is TRBV9 and J usage is TRBJ2-1; TRBD2 agrees at 10 bases. From germline, CDR1 is SGDLS and CDR2 YYNGEE. V lost 0 bases, J lost 8 bases, and 11 bases stayed unmatched. The CDR3 is made up of 17 amino acids. The CDR3 region has the DNA TGTGCCAGCAGCGTAGAAGGGTCTAGCGGGAGTAGGGATGAGCAGTTCTTC. Its translation: CASSVEGSSGSRDEQFF. The full variable domain, with the rest looked up from reference TRBV9 and TRBJ2-1, is DSGVTQTPKHLITATGQRVTLRCSPRSGDLSVYWYQQSLDQGLQFLIQYYNGEERAKGNILERFSAQQFPDLHSELNLSSLELGDSALYFCASSVEGSSGSRDEQFFGPGTRLTVL.

This clone is deemed large. Other DNA sequences in the same sample also yield this CDR3. The J gene is TRBJ2-7, the V gene TRBV5-1, with D maybe TRBD2 (6 bases). The CDR3 is made up of 14 amino acids. Trimming shortened V by 0 bases and J by 4 bases, and 11 bases separated the two germline ends. The V gene's germline CDR1 is SGHRS and CDR2 YFSETQ. The chain's CDR3 is CASSLVGGSYEQYF. For the CDR3, the DNA is TGCGCCAGCAGCTTGGTCGGAGGGTCATACGAGCAGTACTTC.

By frequency in the sample, this clone is medium-sized. Other DNA variants within this sample encode the same CDR3. The rearrangement links TRBV5-1 to TRBJ2-7; the D call may be TRBD1 or TRBD2 (6 bases each). This CDR3 contains 14 residues. V was clipped by 0 bases and J by 2 bases, with 9 bases between them. CDR1 is SGHRS and CDR2 is YFSETQ in the germline V gene. Here the CDR3 reads CASSLVGGAYEQYF. The DNA for the CDR3 is TGCGCCAGCAGCTTGGTCGGGGGCGCCTACGAGCAGTACTTC.

V is TRBV4-3 and J is TRBJ2-1; D remains unclear. With 0 bases removed from V and 7 bases from J, the gap between germline ends came to 7 bases. This CDR3 comprises 13 residues. Germline V gene data show CDR1 as LGHNA and CDR2 as YSLEER. CDR3 nucleotides: TGCGCCAGCAGCCAAGACCTGCCGAATGAGCAGTTCTTC. Its protein is CASSQDLPNEQFF.

The V and J genes are TRBV7-9 and TRBJ2-1, with no clear D. There are 11 residues in the CDR3. Trimming removed 6 bases at V and 3 bases at J, with 3 bases between. The germline gives CDR1 SEHNR, CDR2 FQNEAQ (reference sequence). The CDR3, as DNA: TGTGCCAGCAGTTACTACAATGAGCAGTTCTTC. Its protein product is CASSYYNEQFF.

The chain uses TRBV4-3 and TRBJ2-1; 7 nucleotides agree with TRBD2. Germline CDR1 is LGHNA and CDR2 is YSLEER. This CDR3 contains 17 residues. The J segment lost 0 bases and the V segment lost 0 bases, leaving 5 bases of the junction unmatched. The CDR3 DNA sequence: TGCGCCAGCAGCCAAGAACTAGCGTTTAGCTCCTACAATGAGCAGTTCTTC. Its translation is CASSQELAFSSYNEQFF.

The chain has TRBV27 and TRBJ1-1; D is unresolved. The length of the CDR3 is 13 residues. In germline, CDR1 is MNHEY, CDR2 SMNVEV (reference sequence). Trimming cost V 4 bases and J 4 bases, with 10 bases left between them. CDR3 in DNA: TGTGCCAGCAGTTCGGGCGAAGGCACTGAAGCTTTCTTT. Encoded protein: CASSSGEGTEAFF.

The rearrangement joins TRBV2 to TRBJ1-4; no reliable D call. This CDR3 has 16 amino acids. The V gene lost 6 bases and the J gene lost 0 bases, with 14 bases spanning the gap. CDR1 is SNHLY and CDR2 is FYNNEI in the germline V gene. This CDR3 is CASSVSQETTNEKLFF. In DNA, the CDR3 is TGTGCCAGCAGCGTCTCCCAGGAGACAACTAATGAAAAACTGTTTTTT.

This chain joins TRBV6-5 and TRBJ2-7, with 9 bases that match TRBD1. Unmatched junction bases numbered 6, after V lost 6 bases and J lost 0 bases. The CDR3 loop spans 15 amino acids. Germline CDR1 reads MNHEY; CDR2 reads SVGAGI. CDR3: CASSQTGGISYEQYF. CDR3 bases: TGTGCCAGCAGCCAAACAGGGGGCATCTCCTACGAGCAGTACTTC.

As to this clone: This CDR3 is also generated by other DNA sequences in the sample. The chain couples TRBV28 to TRBJ2-2, with D unclear. In germline, CDR1 is MDHEN, CDR2 SYDVKM. There are 15 residues in the CDR3. Trimming pared 3 bases from V and 2 bases from J, leaving 10 bases between. CDR3 in amino acids: CASSFSSLNTGELFF. CDR3 nucleotides: TGTGCCAGCAGTTTCAGCAGTCTAAACACCGGGGAGCTGTTTTTT.